This T cell receptor (beta chain) comes out of a study of blood T cells in healthy people across ages. Each sample yielded at least 6 million isolated PBMCs. The second PCR ran roughly 7 to 12 cycles with a sample-barcoded 5' primer and J-beta primers. TCRdb re-called the 5' RACE reads with MiXCR, one entry per CDR3 protein. The sample lists around 1,000,000 distinct CDR3 sequences; around 25% were seen once. Trimming left V 6 bases short and J 2 bases short, with 18 bases between. The CDR3 loop spans 16 amino acids. Separately, the same data were catalogued under a study of T cells of mothers and their children. That work adds: Reverse transcription into cDNA received all extracted RNA, at around 1.5 ug per 15 ul. Amplification in the second PCR used the M1S primer, which added sample barcodes and 2-4 random nucleotides. When mothers and children were related, their normalized repertoire overlap, which was always slightly higher, did not differ significantly from that of unrelated pairs.

The source material was blood. The J gene is TRBJ2-3, the V gene TRBV12-3 or TRBV12-4; perhaps TRBD1 as D (6 bases). This clonotype was sampled from a girl aged 2 to 10 in good health. The chain's CDR3 is CASSQPGVLNTDTQYF. CDR3 nucleotides: TGTGCCAGCAGCCAGCCAGGGGTCCTAAACACAGATACGCAGTATTTT.